Following are 29 T cell receptor beta chains from one sample sequenced in a study of blood T cell repertoires in COVID-19. The table came from immunoSEQ multiplex PCR; TCRdb's copy has only in-frame clones and leaves some out. The table has some 150,000 clones, about nine tenths seen once. Input material: PBMCs or T cells enriched from blood (not recorded which). The receptor source for this set is a man aged 50-59 years who had recovered from COVID-19.

The V and J genes are TRBV5-6 and TRBJ1-1; the match to TRBD1 covers 8 bases. This CDR3 is 14 amino acids long. V lost 2 bases and J lost 10; bases outside the gene matches: 10. CDR1 SGHDT and CDR2 YYEEEE come from the germline V gene. CDR3 sequence: CASSFTGQGGGAFF. CDR3 sequence (DNA): TGTGCCAGCAGCTTCACCGGACAGGGCGGGGGAGCTTTCTTT.

V gene TRBV27 combines with J gene TRBJ2-2; TRBD2 aligns across 14 bases. Trimming at V came to 0 bases and at J to 9 bases, leaving 6 bases not matched to a gene. Germline V gene sequence: CDR1 MNHEY, CDR2 SMNVEV (reference sequence). This CDR3 region has 17 residues. Written as DNA, the CDR3 is TGTGCCAGCAGTTTATCCGGGACTAGCGGGAGACGGAGGGAGCTGTTTTTT. It specifies CASSLSGTSGRRRELFF.

The gene calls are TRBV5-1 and TRBJ2-7; 11 bases align to TRBD2. Per germline, CDR1 SGHRS and CDR2 YFSETQ. The length of the CDR3 is 15 residues. V was clipped by 4 bases and J by 4 bases; unmatched bases: 7. The CDR3 coding sequence is TGCGCCAGCAGCCTGGGGACTAGCGGTTGGTACGAGCAGTACTTC. The encoded protein is CASSLGTSGWYEQYF.

Only a few counts were recorded for this clone. The chain carries TRBV5-4 and TRBJ1-2, with 9 bases fitting TRBD1. V was clipped by 4 bases and J by 3 bases; unmatched bases: 7. The CDR3 length is 15 residues. Germline V gives CDR1 SGHNT, CDR2 YYREEE (reference sequence). The CDR3 reads CASSQETGGYYGYTF. Written as DNA, the CDR3 is TGTGCCAGCAGCCAAGAGACAGGGGGATACTATGGCTACACCTTC.

V usage is TRBV23-1 and J usage is TRBJ1-2, with D possibly TRBD1 on 5 matching bases. TRBV23-1 is an ORF, and what it does is uncertain. The CDR3 loop spans 15 amino acids. V was trimmed by 8 bases and J by 0 bases, leaving 16 bases between them. The CDR3 region is CASGLDIRSNYGYTF. CDR3 DNA sequence: TGCGCCAGCGGCCTGGACATCCGGTCTAACTATGGCTACACCTTC.

The chain joins TRBV18 to TRBJ2-3, with TRBD2 as a possible D gene (6 bases). The CDR3 consists of 16 residues. Per germline, CDR1 KGHSH and CDR2 LQKENI. V dropped 3 bases and J dropped 0 bases, with 13 bases sitting between them. The CDR3 DNA follows: TGTGCCAGCTCACCCCTCCGGGGGAGGAGCACAGATACGCAGTATTTT. It encodes CASSPLRGRSTDTQYF. Together with reference TRBV18 and TRBJ2-3, the CDR3 gives the full variable domain: NAGVMQNPRHLVRRRGQEARLRCSPMKGHSHVYWYRQLPEEGLKFMVYLQKENIIDESGMPKERFSAEFPKEGPSILRIQQVVRGDSAAYFCASSPLRGRSTDTQYFGPGTRLTVL.

The chain links TRBV28 to TRBJ1-1; a possible D gene is TRBD1 (6 bases). Germline loops: CDR1 MDHEN, CDR2 SYDVKM. The CDR3 contains 16 residues. V lost 2 bases and J lost 1, with 14 bases in between. The CDR3 loop is CASSLPPSTGNTEAFF. The CDR3 nucleotides read TGTGCCAGCAGTTTACCCCCGTCGACAGGGAACACTGAAGCTTTCTTT. The entire variable domain, with the rest obtained from reference TRBV28 and TRBJ1-1, is as follows: DVKVTQSSRYLVKRTGEKVFLECVQDMDHENMFWYRQDPGLGLRLIYFSYDVKMKEKGDIPEGYSVSREKKERFSLILESASTNQTSMYLCASSLPPSTGNTEAFFGQGTRLTVV.

The chain recombines TRBV7-2 with TRBJ2-7; 8 bases align to TRBD2. The CDR3 covers 16 residues. V shed 3 bases and J 3 bases; nucleotides not matched to a gene: 10. Germline loops: CDR1 SGHTA, CDR2 FQGNSA. The CDR3 DNA follows: TGTGCCAGCAGCTTCGGGGGGAAGCGGGAGCGCTACGAGCAGTACTTC. It is translated as CASSFGGKRERYEQYF.

The V and J genes are TRBV11-3 and TRBJ2-7; 8 nucleotides line up with TRBD1. This CDR3 spans 16 amino acids. J lost 2 bases, V lost 6 bases, and 12 bases had no gene match. Germline lookup yields CDR1 SGHNT and CDR2 YENEEA. This chain's CDR3 is CASSPGTGRNPYEQYF. The CDR3 nucleotides are TGTGCCAGCAGTCCCGGGACAGGTAGAAACCCCTACGAGCAGTACTTC.

The chain is built from TRBV5-1 and TRBJ2-7; no firm D call. The ends were cut back, 0 bases at V and 2 bases at J, with 15 bases in the middle. Per germline, CDR1 SGHRS and CDR2 YFSETQ. This CDR3 region has 16 residues. The CDR3 loop reads CASSLGRPGSTYEQYF. The CDR3 region has the DNA TGCGCCAGCAGCTTGGGTCGCCCCGGGTCTACCTACGAGCAGTACTTC.

The genes are TRBV30 and TRBJ2-7; 8 nucleotides agree with TRBD1. After removal of 5 bases from V and 4 bases from J, the junction contained 4 bases not matched to a gene. The CDR3 totals 12 residues. Germline CDR1 and CDR2: GTSNPN and SVGIG (reference sequence). The CDR3 sequence: CAWGQGQYEQYV. The CDR3 DNA reads TGTGCCTGGGGACAGGGCCAATACGAGCAGTACGTC.

J is TRBJ1-6 and V is TRBV5-1; the match to TRBD1 covers 7 bases. CDR1 and CDR2 (germline): SGHRS, YFSETQ. This CDR3 spans 15 amino acids. Trimming at V came to 2 bases and at J to 10 bases, leaving 9 bases not matched to a gene. CDR3 coding DNA: TGCGCCAGCAGCTTCACCGGGACAGAGGGGTCACCCCTCCACTTT. The encoded protein is CASSFTGTEGSPLHF.

The gene calls are TRBV6-2 or TRBV6-3 and TRBJ2-7; 10 bases fit TRBD2. This CDR3 comprises 14 residues. The V gene's germline CDR1 is MNHEY and CDR2 SVGEGT. J gave up 9 bases and V 3 bases, and 8 bases lay outside the gene matches. DNA of the CDR3: TGTGCCAGCAGTTATAGACTAGCGGGTATTCCGCAGTACGTC. Amino acid sequence: CASSYRLAGIPQYV.

V usage is TRBV28 and J usage is TRBJ1-3; D may be TRBD1 (6 bases). Germline V gives CDR1 MDHEN, CDR2 SYDVKM. The CDR3 has 16 amino acids. The V gene lost 2 bases and the J gene lost 1 base, with 12 bases spanning the gap. CDR3 sequence: CASSLLAGVSGNTIYF. CDR3 sequence (DNA): TGTGCCAGCAGTTTACTAGCAGGGGTTTCTGGAAACACCATATATTTT. The full variable domain, with the rest looked up from reference TRBV28 and TRBJ1-3, is DVKVTQSSRYLVKRTGEKVFLECVQDMDHENMFWYRQDPGLGLRLIYFSYDVKMKEKGDIPEGYSVSREKKERFSLILESASTNQTSMYLCASSLLAGVSGNTIYFGEGSWLTVV.

This rearrangement joins TRBV5-1 to TRBJ2-2; 8 bases align to TRBD2. The trim removed 1 base at V and 4 bases at J, leaving 6 bases unmatched. Germline CDR1 is SGHRS and CDR2 is YFSETQ. This CDR3 comprises 16 residues. The CDR3, as DNA: TGCGCCAGCAGCTTGTCCTCGGGGGGGGCCACCGGGGAGCTGTTTTTT. Residues: CASSLSSGGATGELFF.

The V gene is TRBV3-1 (or the pseudogene TRBV3-2), the J gene TRBJ1-3; TRBD1 matches at 7 bases. The CDR3 extends over 15 amino acids. Trimming at V came to 4 bases and at J to 8 bases, leaving 11 bases not matched to a gene. The germline V gene has CDR1 LGHDT and CDR2 YNNKEL (reference sequence). The CDR3 nucleotides are TGTGCCAGCAGCCCGATGACAGGGAAAATACACACCATATATTTT. This gives the protein CASSPMTGKIHTIYF.

The chain employs TRBV2 and TRBJ1-3; D is undetermined. This CDR3 is built from 11 residues. V was shortened by 2 bases and J by 10 bases, with 6 bases between the two germline ends. Germline values: CDR1 SNHLY, CDR2 FYNNEI. CDR3 amino acids: CASSESRTIYF. The DNA for the CDR3 is TGTGCCAGCAGTGAATCGAGGACCATATATTTT. The whole variable domain, filled in from reference TRBV2 and TRBJ1-3, reads EPEVTQTPSHQVTQMGQEVILRCVPISNHLYFYWYRQILGQKVEFLVSFYNNEISEKSEIFDDQFSVERPDGSNFTLKIRSTKLEDSAMYFCASSESRTIYFGEGSWLTVV.

The chain joins TRBV12-3 or TRBV12-4 to TRBJ1-2, with TRBD1 matching 7 bases. The V and J ends lost 5 bases and 5 bases, in that order; junction bases with no gene match: 5. The CDR3 contains 13 residues. The CDR3 nucleotides read TGTGCCAGCAGTGCGATGACAGGGTATGGCTACACCTTC. Its translation is CASSAMTGYGYTF.

V usage is TRBV6-5 and J usage is TRBJ1-6; no definite D call. V was clipped by 0 bases and J by 6 bases, with 12 bases between them. The CDR3 sequence is 16 residues long. Looked up from germline, CDR1 is MNHEY and CDR2 is SVGAGI. CDR3 sequence (DNA): TGTGCCAGCAGTTACTCTATCCAGGCGCCTAATTCACCCCTCCACTTT. Protein: CASSYSIQAPNSPLHF.

This chain connects TRBV28 to TRBJ2-1, with TRBD2 matching 10 bases. The CDR3 runs 18 residues. CDR1 MDHEN and CDR2 SYDVKM come from the germline V gene. Trimming removed 8 bases from V and 1 base from J; junction bases left unmatched: 14. The CDR3 here is CASPQRGLATNSYNEQFF. In DNA form, the CDR3 reads TGTGCCAGCCCCCAGAGGGGACTAGCGACAAATTCCTACAATGAGCAGTTCTTC.

The count of this clone is one. The V gene is TRBV5-1, the J gene TRBJ1-2, with a tentative D call TRBD1 (6 bases). In germline, CDR1 is SGHRS, CDR2 YFSETQ. The V and J ends lost 0 bases and 4 bases respectively, with 13 bases between them. CDR3 size: 15 residues. CDR3 in amino acids: CASSLGTGLGYGYTF. The CDR3 bases are TGCGCCAGCAGCTTGGGTACAGGGCTAGGCTATGGCTACACCTTC.

The J gene is TRBJ2-2, the V gene TRBV28; D unclear. The germline V and J ends were trimmed by 2 bases and 3 bases, with 7 bases remaining between them. This CDR3 is 14 amino acids long. Germline CDR1 reads MDHEN; CDR2 reads SYDVKM. The CDR3: CASSLPSYTGELFF. CDR3 nucleotides: TGTGCCAGCAGTTTACCGAGTTACACCGGGGAGCTGTTTTTT.

This clone was observed once. This chain connects TRBV28 to TRBJ2-2; 10 nucleotides agree with TRBD2. CDR1 and CDR2 from the germline V gene are MDHEN and SYDVKM. J was trimmed by 7 bases and V by 7 bases; bases with no gene match: 9. The CDR3 runs 15 residues. The CDR3 is CASMVSSGRHGELFF. CDR3 nucleotide sequence: TGTGCCAGCATGGTTTCTAGCGGGAGACACGGGGAGCTGTTTTTT.

This sequence joins TRBV12-3 or TRBV12-4 and TRBJ2-5; TRBD1 is a possible D gene (5 bases). The V gene lost 5 bases and the J gene lost 4 bases, with 11 bases spanning the gap. This CDR3 spans 13 amino acids. The CDR3 sequence is CASSGIDRETQYF. CDR3 DNA: TGTGCCAGCAGTGGAATAGACAGAGAGACCCAGTACTTC.

The chain carries TRBV28 and TRBJ1-2; no clear D gene. Germline V gives CDR1 MDHEN, CDR2 SYDVKM. Trimming left V 5 bases short and J 5 bases short, with 21 bases between. This CDR3 region has 16 residues. The CDR3 DNA reads TGTGCCAGCAGTGGGCCCTTGAATTGGGCACTTTATGGCTACACCTTC. Amino acid sequence: CASSGPLNWALYGYTF.

The chain carries TRBV28 and TRBJ2-7, with 8 bases matching TRBD1. The CDR3 is 15 residues long. Looked up from germline, CDR1 is MDHEN and CDR2 is SYDVKM. Trimming at V came to 4 bases and at J to 7 bases, leaving 12 bases not matched to a gene. CDR3 nucleotide sequence: TGTGCCAGCAGTTCCGGGACAGGATTTCGCCGGGAGCAGTACTTC. Its translation: CASSSGTGFRREQYF.

This chain links TRBV27 with TRBJ1-2; D may be TRBD1 (5 bases). With 11 bases removed from V and 8 bases from J, the gap between germline ends came to 15 bases. Per germline, CDR1 MNHEY and CDR2 SMNVEV (reference sequence). CDR3 length: 11 amino acids. In DNA, the CDR3 is TGTGCCTCTAGGGACTCGTTGGGCTACACCTTC. This gives the protein CASRDSLGYTF.

This clone has only one observation. The chain employs TRBV6-4 and TRBJ2-1; 14 bases agree with TRBD2. The CDR3 has 15 amino acids. Losses at the gene ends were 6 bases for V and 6 bases for J; bases not matched to a gene: 4. The germline V gene encodes CDR1 MRHNA and CDR2 SNTAGT. CDR3 bases: TGTGCCAGCAGCTCAGGGACTAGCGGGAGCAATGAGCAGTTCTTC. Protein sequence: CASSSGTSGSNEQFF.

V is TRBV6-2 or TRBV6-3 and J is TRBJ1-4; no clear D. The CDR3 covers 15 residues. Germline assignment: CDR1 MNHEY and CDR2 SVGEGT. V gave up 5 bases and J gave up 7 bases, with 17 bases separating them. This chain's CDR3 is CASSPGGSSLEKLFF. CDR3 coding DNA: TGTGCCAGCAGTCCCGGAGGCAGCTCTCTTGAAAAACTGTTTTTT.